Sequencing of this T cell receptor (beta chain) was carried out in a study of blood T cell repertoires in COVID-19. Study-wide context: Samples of COVID-19 (acute and convalescent) were obtained from the United States, Italy and Spain. From T cells, B-cell-depleted T cells, or PBMCs came the material, which was cDNA or gDNA.

The authors' processing: Amplification of reference gene primers was used by the study to estimate nucleated cell counts. TCRdb keeps only in-frame clones here, not all; method: immunoSEQ multiplex PCR. The V and J calls and the clone size are those of that table, but D and trimming were determined from the DNA. The sample carries 210,000 or so clones, around 81% recorded once. Participants' reported clinical history set cohort assignment. Trimming cost V 7 bases and J 0 bases, with 15 bases left between them. Per the germline V gene, CDR1 is SNHLY and CDR2 is FYNNEI. The CDR3 is made up of 15 amino acids.

The material sequenced was PBMCs or T cells enriched from blood (not recorded which). The chain is built from TRBV2 and TRBJ1-1; tentatively, D is TRBD1 (5 bases). This receptor was taken from a woman aged 40 to 49 with acute COVID-19. Here the CDR3 DNA reads TGTGCCAGCAACGACAGAAGCTCACTGAACACTGAAGCTTTCTTT. Residues: CASNDRSSLNTEAFF.